The 9 T cell receptor beta chains below come from one sample, sequenced in a study of blood T cell repertoires in COVID-19. The table came from immunoSEQ multiplex PCR; TCRdb's copy has only in-frame clones and leaves some out. The data show about 98,000 clones, with 65% to 85% seen just once and around 11% held by the top ten. Specimen: peripheral blood. The receptors were gathered from a woman of 80 years or more with acute or convalescent COVID-19.

This clone has more than one count but fewer than ten. The chain has TRBV18 and TRBJ1-3, with TRBD1 matching 8 bases. V lost 6 bases to trimming and J lost 2 bases; unmatched junction nucleotides: 6. This CDR3 spans 15 amino acids. Germline loops: CDR1 KGHSH, CDR2 LQKENI. As DNA, the CDR3 is TGTGCCAGCTCGGCTCAGGGGGCGGCTGGAAACACCATATATTTT. It encodes CASSAQGAAGNTIYF.

The chain has TRBV10-3 and TRBJ2-5, with 9 bases fitting TRBD1. V lost 0 bases and J lost 2; bases outside the gene matches: 7. CDR3 length: 17 residues. Germline-derived CDR1 and CDR2 are ENHRY and SYGVKD. CDR3 loop: CAISESAGTGKQETQYF. The CDR3 bases are TGTGCCATCAGTGAGTCGGCCGGGACAGGGAAACAAGAGACCCAGTACTTC.

This rearrangement joins TRBV6-5 to TRBJ1-3; 7 bases match TRBD1. Germline V gene sequence: CDR1 MNHEY, CDR2 SVGAGI. The ends lost 4 bases at V and 0 bases at J; junction bases unmatched: 6. The CDR3 loop spans 16 amino acids. As DNA, the CDR3 is TGTGCCAGCAGTTTTAGGGGGCCGAGCTCTGGAAACACCATATATTTT. This gives the protein CASSFRGPSSGNTIYF.

The V call is TRBV10-3, the J call TRBJ2-1, with 9 bases matching TRBD1. CDR1 is ENHRY, CDR2 SYGVKD, per germline. This CDR3 has 14 residues. Unmatched junction bases numbered 4, after V lost 3 bases and J lost 7 bases. The chain's CDR3 is CAISDGQGSNEQFF. The DNA of the CDR3 is TGTGCCATCAGTGATGGACAGGGGTCTAATGAGCAGTTCTTC.

The chain joins TRBV2 to TRBJ2-7, with 8 bases that match TRBD1. V lost 2 bases and J lost 5; bases outside the gene matches: 8. Germline V gene sequence: CDR1 SNHLY, CDR2 FYNNEI. This CDR3 contains 15 residues. The CDR3 DNA reads TGTGCCAGCAGTGAAACACAGGGGGTTAGCAACGAGCAGTACTTC. This gives the protein CASSETQGVSNEQYF.

The chain has TRBV28 and TRBJ1-5, with 7 bases identical to TRBD1. The CDR3 contains 15 residues. After removal of 5 bases from V and 4 bases from J, the junction contained 8 bases not matched to a gene. CDR1 is MDHEN and CDR2 is SYDVKM in the germline V gene. The CDR3 reads CASSLPGQANQPQHF. Written as DNA, the CDR3 is TGTGCCAGCAGTCTCCCCGGACAGGCTAATCAGCCCCAGCATTTT.

The chain couples TRBV10-3 to TRBJ2-7, with a weak D call TRBD1 (6 bases). CDR3 size: 12 residues. Trimming stripped 3 bases from V and 3 bases from J, with 6 bases between. Looked up from germline, CDR1 is ENHRY and CDR2 is SYGVKD. CDR3 in amino acids: CAISEQGYEQYV. The CDR3 nucleotides read TGTGCCATCAGTGAACAGGGCTACGAGCAGTACGTC.

V gene TRBV10-3 combines with J gene TRBJ1-2; unclear D gene. Germline assignment: CDR1 ENHRY and CDR2 SYGVKD. The CDR3 spans 12 residues. V lost 0 bases, J lost 7 bases, and 6 bases lay in between. In nucleotides, the CDR3 is TGTGCCATCAGTGAGTCGACTGTTGGCTACACCTTC. Its translation is CAISESTVGYTF.

With regard to this clone: Other DNA variants within this sample encode the same CDR3. V gene TRBV7-5 combines with J gene TRBJ2-7; the table's TRBD2 call for D was not verified on the DNA. TRBV7-5 is a pseudogene locus. This CDR3 has 17 residues. For the CDR3, the DNA is TGTGCCAGAAGCCCTCAGACTAGCGGGGGGCACCCGGGCGAGCAGTACGTT. Its protein is CARSPQTSGGHPGEQYV.